A selection of T cell receptor beta chains follows, all from one sample in a study of T-cell reconstitution after alpha-beta-depleted transplantation in children. TCRdb itself ran the PCR reads through MiXCR, one entry per CDR3 protein. The table includes 70,000 to 95,000 distinct CDR3 sequences, 12% detected once. Sequencing used PBMCs from the stem cell graft donor, obtained from the stem cell graft. These TCRs come from a human donor who donated a stem cell graft to a child with inherited bone marrow failure. The CDR3 runs from the conserved cysteine through the conserved F or W. D genes are given only for firm matches. For some rows the clone size is stated as once, few or many, or as a class when expanded; others skip it.

CDR3nt,CDR3aa,d_gene,v_gene,abundance,j_gene
TGTGCCAGCTCACGGGACGACAACGAGCAGTACTTC,CASSRDDNEQYF,.,TRBV18,many,TRBJ2-7
TGTGCCAGCAGCTCTTATGGGATGCTTAATCGGCTGTTTTTT,CASSSYGMLNRLFF,.,TRBV7-2,many,TRBJ1-4
TGTGCCAGCAGCCAAGACGGGGCGGGGGGCCCCACAGATACGCAGTATTTT,CASSQDGAGGPTDTQYF,TRBD2,TRBV4-2,many,TRBJ2-3
TGTGCCAGCAGCCGGGACAGCAACACCGGGGAGCTGTTTTTT,CASSRDSNTGELFF,TRBD1,TRBV7-2,many,TRBJ2-2
TGCAGTGCTAGAGATGCTAGCGGGAGGGCCCTGGGGGCCAACGTCCTGACTTTC,CSARDASGRALGANVLTF,TRBD2,TRBV20-1,many,TRBJ2-6
TGTGCCACCAGTGATTTGGGCGGAACAGATACGCAGTATTTT,CATSDLGGTDTQYF,.,TRBV24-1,many,TRBJ2-3
TGCACCGGGGGGGGGGCGCCCCCAGATACGCAGTATTTT,CTGGGAPPDTQYF,TRBD2,TRBV29-1,.,TRBJ2-3
TGTGCCAGCAGCCAAGATGAGGACTTCTCCATCTACGAGCAGTACTTC,CASSQDEDFSIYEQYF,.,TRBV3-1,many,TRBJ2-7
TGCGCCAGCAGCTTGGCCCCGGGCAGCACAGATACGCAGTATTTT,CASSLAPGSTDTQYF,.,TRBV5-1,many,TRBJ2-3
TGTGCCAGCAGCTTAGCGGGGGTAGCGGGGGGACCTATTCCAAACACCGGGGAGCTGTTTTTT,CASSLAGVAGGPIPNTGELFF,TRBD2,TRBV7-2,many,TRBJ2-2
TGTGCCAGCAGCTTTGGGGTAGCGGGAGGTTCCGGGGAGCTGTTTTTT,CASSFGVAGGSGELFF,TRBD2,TRBV5-4,many,TRBJ2-2
TGTGCCAGCAGCGGACAGGGTCTCATCCATGAGCAGTTCTTC,CASSGQGLIHEQFF,TRBD1,TRBV7-2,.,TRBJ2-1
TGTGCCAGCAGCCAAGCTGATTATAATTCACCCCTCCACTTT,CASSQADYNSPLHF,.,TRBV12-3/TRBV12-4,many,TRBJ1-6
TGTGCCAGCAGTTTATACAGGGTTTCCGACGAGCAGTACTTC,CASSLYRVSDEQYF,.,TRBV27,many,TRBJ2-7